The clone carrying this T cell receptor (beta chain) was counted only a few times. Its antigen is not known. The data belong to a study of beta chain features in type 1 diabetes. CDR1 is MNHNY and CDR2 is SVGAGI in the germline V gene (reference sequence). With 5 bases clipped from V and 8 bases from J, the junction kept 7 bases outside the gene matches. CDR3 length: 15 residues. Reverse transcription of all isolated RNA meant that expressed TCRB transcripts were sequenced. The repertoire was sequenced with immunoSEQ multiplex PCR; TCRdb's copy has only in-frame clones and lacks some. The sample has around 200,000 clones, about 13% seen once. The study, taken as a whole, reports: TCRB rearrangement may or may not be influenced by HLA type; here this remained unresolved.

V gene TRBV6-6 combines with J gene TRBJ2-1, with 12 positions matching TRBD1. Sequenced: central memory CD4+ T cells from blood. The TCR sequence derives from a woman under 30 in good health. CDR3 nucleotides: TGTGCCAGCAGTCGTCTGGGACAGGGGGCTTATGAGCAGTTCTTC. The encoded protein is CASSRLGQGAYEQFF.